The subject of this entry is one T cell receptor beta chain. Its antigen is not yet known. No base-level quality is on record; no much larger clone is a single base apart. Separate from the roughly 650-subject first cohort, the validation cohort of roughly 130 subjects was the group to which the donors belonged. This sample stems from a study of cytomegalovirus exposure and HLA in healthy donors listed by TCRdb under 2017. About the study as a whole: According to a later analysis, one platform produced both the 120 validation repertoires and the roughly 660 repertoires of the first cohort. Besides the first cohort of around 670 subjects, a separate validation cohort made up of 120 different subjects was used. The study aimed to test whether cataloging public T cell receptors could reveal signatures of past pathogen exposure. To predict cytomegalovirus infection status, the study brought together high-throughput TCR immunosequencing, statistical association of individual TCRs with disease status, and machine learning. Study-level results and caveats: The classifier was reported to diagnose cytomegalovirus status with high specificity and sensitivity in both the original and validation cohorts. The study listed over 150 TCR beta chains as associated with cytomegalovirus. A few of the identified cytomegalovirus-associated TCR beta chains were confirmed in vitro to be specific for cytomegalovirus antigens. In a later analysis, TCRs clustered in the first cohort were found to also tend to co-occur in the approximately 120 validation repertoires, with 94% of cluster scores above 0. A later analysis had no HLA typing for the validation cohort, so co-occurrence there was scored across all 120 repertoires. Most TCR sequences were seen in very few donors, while some public TCRs were found in many individuals. The authors suggested that the approach could potentially be generalized to other disease states and immunological phenotypes.

CDR1 and CDR2, per the germline V gene, are SGHDN and FVKESK. Including cysteine and phenylalanine, the CDR3 has 14 amino acids. Only the CDR3 DNA is retained, 42 bases long and in frame from the first base. Relative to germline, V is 4 bases shorter and J is 6 bases shorter, with 16 bases between their ends. Libraries were prepared through the immunoSEQ multiplex PCR assay. The paper's data handling went like this. To diagnose cytomegalovirus status from the catalog of TCR beta chain sequences, a statistical classification framework was built. TCRdb stores this immuneACCESS table with in-frame sequences only. Part of the clones is absent; in the studies checked, under half of the shortfall reflects unresolved V genes, and no reason is known for the rest. Clone size and the V and J calls come from that table; the DNA yielded D and trimming. The sample includes about 78,000 clones, with almost 97% observed a single time. The ten largest clones take up 1.6% of the sample.

In this chain, TRBV14 is recombined with TRBJ2-7; possibly the D gene is TRBD1, per 5 matching bases. This TCR was recovered from a man aged 18 to 30 in good health and CMV-seropositive. The sequenced sample was PBMCs. Here the CDR3 is given as CASSPSPGSGEQYF. The sequenced DNA: TGTGCCAGCAGCCCGTCTCCAGGGTCTGGCGAGCAGTACTTC.